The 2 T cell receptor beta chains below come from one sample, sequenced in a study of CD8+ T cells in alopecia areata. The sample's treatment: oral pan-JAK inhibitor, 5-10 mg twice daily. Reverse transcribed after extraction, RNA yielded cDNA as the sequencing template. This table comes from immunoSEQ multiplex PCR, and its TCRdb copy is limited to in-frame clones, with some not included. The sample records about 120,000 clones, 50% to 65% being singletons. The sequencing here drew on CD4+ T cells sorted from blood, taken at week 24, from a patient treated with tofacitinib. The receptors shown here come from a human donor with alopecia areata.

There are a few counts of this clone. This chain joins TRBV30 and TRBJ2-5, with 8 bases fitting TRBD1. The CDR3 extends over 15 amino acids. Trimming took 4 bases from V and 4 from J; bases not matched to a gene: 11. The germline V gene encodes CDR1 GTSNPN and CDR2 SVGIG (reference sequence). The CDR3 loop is CAWKRGQGDGETQYF. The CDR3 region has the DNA TGTGCCTGGAAGAGAGGACAGGGCGACGGAGAGACCCAGTACTTC.

The CDR3 DNA follows: TGTGCCACCAGCAGAGTCGGTGGGGCGGGAGAGACCCAGTACTTC. Protein: CATSRVGGAGETQYF. The V and J genes are TRBV15 and TRBJ2-5; D may be TRBD1 or TRBD2 (5 bases each). From germline, CDR1 is LNHNV and CDR2 YYDKDF (reference sequence). This CDR3 has 15 amino acids. V lost 1 base and J 4 bases, leaving 13 bases between the germline ends.